What follows describes a single TCR beta chain. Its antigen is currently unknown. In germline, CDR1 is SGDLS, CDR2 YYNGEE. The CDR3 length is 15 residues. Trimming stripped 0 bases from V and 2 bases from J, with 12 bases between. Method: immunoSEQ multiplex PCR; TCRdb's copy keeps in-frame clones and lacks some. This repertoire shows approximately 9,700 clones, approximately 80% found once; its top ten account for about 8.5%. The data belong to a study of T cell clonotyping in hematopoietic cell transplantation. Findings and limits, study-wide: After transplant, recipient diversity fell while pathologically expanded clonotypes grew through day 180. No sorting was done, leaving CD4 and CD8 contributions mixed.

The TCR originated in a female patient between 40 and 50 years old who had an allogeneic stem cell transplant from a related donor, so T cells may come from the graft donor. Some clones in this sample may be carry-over from other donors' samples. V is TRBV9 and J is TRBJ2-7; possible D gene TRBD2, 5 bases. The material sequenced was PBMCs, taken 30 days after allogeneic stem cell transplant. The CDR3 is CASSVAVGETYEQYF. Here the CDR3 DNA reads TGTGCCAGCAGCGTAGCGGTCGGGGAAACCTACGAGCAGTACTTC.